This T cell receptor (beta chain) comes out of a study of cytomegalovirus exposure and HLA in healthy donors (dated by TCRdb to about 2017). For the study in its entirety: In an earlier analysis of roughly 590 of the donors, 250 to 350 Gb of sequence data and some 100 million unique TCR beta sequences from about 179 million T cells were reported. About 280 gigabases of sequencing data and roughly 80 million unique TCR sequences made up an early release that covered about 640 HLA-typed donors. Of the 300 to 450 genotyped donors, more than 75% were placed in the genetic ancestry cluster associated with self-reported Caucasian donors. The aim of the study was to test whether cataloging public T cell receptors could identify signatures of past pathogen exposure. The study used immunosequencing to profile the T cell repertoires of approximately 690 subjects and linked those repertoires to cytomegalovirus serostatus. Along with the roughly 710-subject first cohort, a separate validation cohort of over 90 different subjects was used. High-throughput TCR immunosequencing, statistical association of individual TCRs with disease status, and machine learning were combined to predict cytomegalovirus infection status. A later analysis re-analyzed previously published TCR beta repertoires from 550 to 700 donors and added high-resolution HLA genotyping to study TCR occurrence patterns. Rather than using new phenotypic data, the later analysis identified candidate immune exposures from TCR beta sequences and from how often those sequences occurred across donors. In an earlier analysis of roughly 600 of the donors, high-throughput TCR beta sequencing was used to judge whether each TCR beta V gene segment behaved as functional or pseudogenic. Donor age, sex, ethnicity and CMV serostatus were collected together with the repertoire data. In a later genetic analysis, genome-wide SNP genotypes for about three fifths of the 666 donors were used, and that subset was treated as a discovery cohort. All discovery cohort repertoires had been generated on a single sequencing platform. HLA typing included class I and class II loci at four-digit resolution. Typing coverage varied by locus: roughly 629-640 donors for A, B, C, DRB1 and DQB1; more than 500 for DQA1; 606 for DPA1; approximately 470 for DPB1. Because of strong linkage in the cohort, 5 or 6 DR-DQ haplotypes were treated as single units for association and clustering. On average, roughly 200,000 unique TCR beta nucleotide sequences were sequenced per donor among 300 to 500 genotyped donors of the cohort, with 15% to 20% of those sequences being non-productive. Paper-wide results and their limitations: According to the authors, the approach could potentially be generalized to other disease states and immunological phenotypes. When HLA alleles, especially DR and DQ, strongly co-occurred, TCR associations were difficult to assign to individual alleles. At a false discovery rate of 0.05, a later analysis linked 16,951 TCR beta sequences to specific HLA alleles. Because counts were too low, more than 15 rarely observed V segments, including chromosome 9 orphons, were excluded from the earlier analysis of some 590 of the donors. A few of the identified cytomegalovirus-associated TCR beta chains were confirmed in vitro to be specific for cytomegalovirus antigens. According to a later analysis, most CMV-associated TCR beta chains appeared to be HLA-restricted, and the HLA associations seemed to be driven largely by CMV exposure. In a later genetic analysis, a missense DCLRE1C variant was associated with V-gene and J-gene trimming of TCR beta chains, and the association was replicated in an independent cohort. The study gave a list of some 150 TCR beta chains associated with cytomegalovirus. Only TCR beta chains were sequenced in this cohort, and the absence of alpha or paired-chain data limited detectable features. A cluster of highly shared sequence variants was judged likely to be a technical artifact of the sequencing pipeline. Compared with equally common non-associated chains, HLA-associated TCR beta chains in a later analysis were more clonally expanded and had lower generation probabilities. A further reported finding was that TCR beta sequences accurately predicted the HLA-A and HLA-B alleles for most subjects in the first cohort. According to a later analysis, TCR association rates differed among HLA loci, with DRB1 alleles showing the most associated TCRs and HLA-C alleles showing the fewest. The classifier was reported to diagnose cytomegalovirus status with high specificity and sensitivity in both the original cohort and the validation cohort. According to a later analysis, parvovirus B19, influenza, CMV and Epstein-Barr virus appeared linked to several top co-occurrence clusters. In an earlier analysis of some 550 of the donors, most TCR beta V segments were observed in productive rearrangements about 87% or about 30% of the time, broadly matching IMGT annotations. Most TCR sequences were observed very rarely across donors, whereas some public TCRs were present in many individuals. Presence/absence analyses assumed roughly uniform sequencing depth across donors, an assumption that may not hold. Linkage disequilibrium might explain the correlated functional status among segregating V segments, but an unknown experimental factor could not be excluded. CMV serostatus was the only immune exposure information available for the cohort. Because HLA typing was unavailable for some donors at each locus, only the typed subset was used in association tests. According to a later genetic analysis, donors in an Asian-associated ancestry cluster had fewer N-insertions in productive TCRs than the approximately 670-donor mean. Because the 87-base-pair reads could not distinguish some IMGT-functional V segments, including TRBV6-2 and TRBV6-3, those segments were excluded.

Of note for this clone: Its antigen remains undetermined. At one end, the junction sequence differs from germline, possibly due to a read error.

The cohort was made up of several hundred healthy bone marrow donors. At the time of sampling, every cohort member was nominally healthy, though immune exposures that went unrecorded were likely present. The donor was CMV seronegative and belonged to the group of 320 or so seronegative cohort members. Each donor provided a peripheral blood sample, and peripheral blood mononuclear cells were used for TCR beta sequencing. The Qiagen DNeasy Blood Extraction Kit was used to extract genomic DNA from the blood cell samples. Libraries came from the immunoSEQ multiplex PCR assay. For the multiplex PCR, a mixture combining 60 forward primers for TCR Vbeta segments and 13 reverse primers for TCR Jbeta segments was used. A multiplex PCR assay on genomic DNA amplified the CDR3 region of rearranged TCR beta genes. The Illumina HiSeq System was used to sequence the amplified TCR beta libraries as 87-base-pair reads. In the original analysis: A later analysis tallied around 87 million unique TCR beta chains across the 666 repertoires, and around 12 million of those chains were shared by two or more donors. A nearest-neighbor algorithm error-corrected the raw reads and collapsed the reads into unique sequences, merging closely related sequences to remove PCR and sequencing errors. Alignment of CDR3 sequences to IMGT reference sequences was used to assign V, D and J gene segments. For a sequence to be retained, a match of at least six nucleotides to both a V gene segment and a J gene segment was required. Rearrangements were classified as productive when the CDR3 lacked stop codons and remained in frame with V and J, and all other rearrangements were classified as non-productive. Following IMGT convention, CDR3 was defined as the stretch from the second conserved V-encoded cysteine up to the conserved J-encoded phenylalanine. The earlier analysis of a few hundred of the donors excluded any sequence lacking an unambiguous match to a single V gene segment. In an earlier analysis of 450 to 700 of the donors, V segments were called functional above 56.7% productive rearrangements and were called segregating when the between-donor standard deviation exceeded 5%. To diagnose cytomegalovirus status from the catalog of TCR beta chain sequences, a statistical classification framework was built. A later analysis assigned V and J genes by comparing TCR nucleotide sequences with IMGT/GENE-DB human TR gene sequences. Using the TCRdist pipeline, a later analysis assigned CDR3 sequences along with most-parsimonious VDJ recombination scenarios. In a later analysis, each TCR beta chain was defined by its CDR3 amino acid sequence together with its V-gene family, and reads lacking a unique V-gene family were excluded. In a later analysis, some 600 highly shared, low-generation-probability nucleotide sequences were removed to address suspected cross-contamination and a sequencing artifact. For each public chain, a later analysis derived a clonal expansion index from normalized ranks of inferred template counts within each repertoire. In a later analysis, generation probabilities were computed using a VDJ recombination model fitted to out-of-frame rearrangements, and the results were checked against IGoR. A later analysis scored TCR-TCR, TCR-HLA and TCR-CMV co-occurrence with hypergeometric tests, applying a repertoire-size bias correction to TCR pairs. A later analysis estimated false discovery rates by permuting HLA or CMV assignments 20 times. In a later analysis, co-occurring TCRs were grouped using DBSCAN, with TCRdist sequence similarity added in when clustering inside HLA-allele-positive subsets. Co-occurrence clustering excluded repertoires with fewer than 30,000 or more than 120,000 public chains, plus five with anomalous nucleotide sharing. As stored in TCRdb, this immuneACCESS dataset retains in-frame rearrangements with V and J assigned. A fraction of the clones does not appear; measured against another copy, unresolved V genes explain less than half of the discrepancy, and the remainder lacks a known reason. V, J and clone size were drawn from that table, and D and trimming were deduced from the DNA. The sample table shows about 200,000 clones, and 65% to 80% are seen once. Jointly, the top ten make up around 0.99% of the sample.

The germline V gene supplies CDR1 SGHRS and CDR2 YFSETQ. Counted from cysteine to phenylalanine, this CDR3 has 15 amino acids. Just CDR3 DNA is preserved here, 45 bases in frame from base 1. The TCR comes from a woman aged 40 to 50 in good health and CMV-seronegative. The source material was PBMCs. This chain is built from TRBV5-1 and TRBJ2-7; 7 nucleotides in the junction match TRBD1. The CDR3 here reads CASTLDVTGAHEQYF. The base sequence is TGCGCCAGCACCTTGGACGTAACAGGGGCCCACGAGCAGTACTTC.